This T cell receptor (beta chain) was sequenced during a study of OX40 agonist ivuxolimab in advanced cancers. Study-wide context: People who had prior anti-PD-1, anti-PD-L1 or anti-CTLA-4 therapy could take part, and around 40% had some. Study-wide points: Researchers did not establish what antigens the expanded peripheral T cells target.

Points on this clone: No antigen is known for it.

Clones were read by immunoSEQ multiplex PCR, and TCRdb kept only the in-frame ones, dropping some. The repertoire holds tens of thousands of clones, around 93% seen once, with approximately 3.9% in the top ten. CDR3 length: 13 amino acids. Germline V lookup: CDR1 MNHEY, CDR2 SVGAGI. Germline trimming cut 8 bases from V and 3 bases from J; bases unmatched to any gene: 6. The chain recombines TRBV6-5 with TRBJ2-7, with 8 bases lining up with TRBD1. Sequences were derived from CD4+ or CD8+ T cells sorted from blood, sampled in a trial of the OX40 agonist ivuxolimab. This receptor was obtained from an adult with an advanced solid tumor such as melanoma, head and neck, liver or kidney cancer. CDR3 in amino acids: CASGQGWVYEQYF. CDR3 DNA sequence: TGTGCCAGCGGACAGGGTTGGGTCTACGAGCAGTACTTC.